The present entry profiles one T cell receptor (beta chain) with its context. The antigen is undetermined. The germline gene is not matched at one end of the junction; a read error may be the cause. This sample is part of a study of glioma-infiltrating T cells. General study findings and limits: Non-neoplastic patients had below-expected tissue-blood divergence, while all gliomas exceeded expectation.

Amplification of TCR alpha and beta CDR3 regions from RNA used iRepertoire nested multiplex PCR. Input was about 85-400 ng of tissue mRNA or PBMC total RNA. TCRdb ran MiXCR on the multiplex PCR reads and lists one entry per CDR3 protein. The table has approximately 120,000 distinct CDR3 sequences, less than 30% seen once. The length of the CDR3 is 15 residues. Per germline, CDR1 DFQATT and CDR2 SNEGSKA (reference sequence). The sequencing sample was made of glioma tissue, nonneoplastic brain tissue, or PBMCs (not recorded which). This receptor was taken from a human donor with low-grade glioma or glioblastoma, undergoing nonglioma brain surgery, or in good health (not recorded which). This rearrangement joins TRBV20-1 to TRBJ1-5; D is ambiguous. The CDR3 sequence: CSASNPECRNQPQHF. In DNA, the CDR3 is TGCAGTGCTAGCAATCCAGAGTGCCGCAATCAGCCCCAGCATTTC.